Reported below is one T cell receptor beta chain. The antigen is undetermined. The germline gives CDR1 MDHEN, CDR2 SYDVKM. The CDR3 is 13 residues long. Trimming removed 3 bases at V and 4 bases at J, with 10 bases between. This sample was included in a study of T cell responses to AZD1222 COVID-19 vaccine. General study results and limits: White British people made up most donors, females outnumbered males, and clonal diversity was possibly underestimated.

The data were produced by immunoSEQ multiplex PCR, yet TCRdb's version contains in-frame clones alone and is incomplete. The data contain 95,000 to 100,000 clones, 85% to 90% of them singletons. This chain uses TRBV28 with TRBJ2-7; no clear D gene. The sample in question was peripheral blood, obtained on day 0 of AZD1222 vaccination. This sequence originates from an adult in good health. The CDR3, as DNA: TGTGCCAGCAGTTTGACTCCCAAATACGAGCAGTACTTC. As protein: CASSLTPKYEQYF.